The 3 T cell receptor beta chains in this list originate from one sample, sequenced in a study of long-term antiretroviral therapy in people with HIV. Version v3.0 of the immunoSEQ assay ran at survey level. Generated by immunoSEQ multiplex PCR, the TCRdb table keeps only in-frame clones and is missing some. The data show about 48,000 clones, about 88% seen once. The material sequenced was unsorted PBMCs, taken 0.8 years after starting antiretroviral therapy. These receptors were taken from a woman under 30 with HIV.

The CDR3 reads CASSVGTGSVEQYF. CDR3 bases: TGTGCCAGCAGCGTAGGGACAGGGTCTGTCGAGCAGTACTTC. J is TRBJ2-7 and V is TRBV9; 8 positions match TRBD1. The germline gives CDR1 SGDLS, CDR2 YYNGEE. Trimming cost V 0 bases and J 6 bases; bases outside gene matches: 5. This CDR3 is 14 amino acids long. Filled out from reference TRBV9 and TRBJ2-7, the complete variable domain reads DSGVTQTPKHLITATGQRVTLRCSPRSGDLSVYWYQQSLDQGLQFLIQYYNGEERAKGNILERFSAQQFPDLHSELNLSSLELGDSALYFCASSVGTGSVEQYFGPGTRLTVT.

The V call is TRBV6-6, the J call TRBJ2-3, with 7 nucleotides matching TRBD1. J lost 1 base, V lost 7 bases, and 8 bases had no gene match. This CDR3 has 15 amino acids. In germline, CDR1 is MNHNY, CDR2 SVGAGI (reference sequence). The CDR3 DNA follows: TGTGCCAGCACCGTCCGACAGGGCGGCACAGATACGCAGTATTTT. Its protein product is CASTVRQGGTDTQYF.

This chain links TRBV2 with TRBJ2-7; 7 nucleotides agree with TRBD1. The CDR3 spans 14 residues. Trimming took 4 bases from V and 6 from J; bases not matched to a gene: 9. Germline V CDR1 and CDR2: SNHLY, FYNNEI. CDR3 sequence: CASSALIRQGEQYF. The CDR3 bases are TGTGCCAGCAGTGCCCTAATACGACAGGGCGAGCAGTACTTC.